Each of the 25 T cell receptor beta chains below was sequenced from the same sample in a study of CXCR3-negative and CXCR3-positive naive CD8 T cells. Carrying UMI labels, the TRB cDNA libraries were prepared through 5' RACE. TCRdb re-called the 5' RACE reads and shows each CDR3 protein once, DNA omitted. This sample's table reports 90,000 to 100,000 distinct CDR3 sequences. The source material was naive CXCR3- CD8+ T cells from blood. Subset noted: CD45RO-CCR7+CD27+CD95- naive CD8+ T cells lacking CXCR3 (TNR3-). These TCRs come from a human donor in good health. Some clones in this sample may be carry-over from other donors' samples.

The chain links TRBV2 to TRBJ2-1; without DNA, the TCRdb call of TRBD1 cannot be checked. The CDR3 runs to 14 residues. From germline, CDR1 is SNHLY and CDR2 FYNNEI. Here the CDR3 reads CASSDGQGLNEQFF.

The V gene is TRBV7-2, the J gene TRBJ1-6. There are 13 residues in the CDR3. Germline CDR1 reads SGHTA; CDR2 reads FQGNSA. The CDR3 region is CASSLGGNSPLHF.

The chain joins TRBV7-9 to TRBJ2-1. This CDR3 spans 16 amino acids. Germline CDR1 reads SEHNR; CDR2 reads FQNEAQ (reference sequence). CDR3 region: CASWPSGRTPYNEQFF.

J is TRBJ1-5 and V is TRBV27. The CDR3 runs to 14 residues. Germline CDR1 and CDR2: MNHEY and SMNVEV (reference sequence). The CDR3 reads CASSFSGPNQPQHF.

The chain carries TRBV28 and TRBJ1-5; the D call of TRBD1 rests on TCRdb alone, since no DNA is present to check it. Germline CDR1 and CDR2: MDHEN and SYDVKM. CDR3 length: 16 amino acids. The chain's CDR3 is CASSLGGVSSNQPQHF. The variable domain in full, with the rest retrieved from reference TRBV28 and TRBJ1-5, is DVKVTQSSRYLVKRTGEKVFLECVQDMDHENMFWYRQDPGLGLRLIYFSYDVKMKEKGDIPEGYSVSREKKERFSLILESASTNQTSMYLCASSLGGVSSNQPQHFGDGTRLSIL.

J is TRBJ2-2 and V is TRBV7-9; TCRdb outputs TRBD1, but without DNA this stays unchecked. From germline, CDR1 is SEHNR and CDR2 FQNEAQ (reference sequence). This CDR3 has 16 residues. CDR3 in amino acids: CASSLAAGLNTGELFF.

This clonotype counts as medium-sized by frequency. The genes are TRBV7-6 and TRBJ2-2; TCRdb lists TRBD1, though no DNA is available to test this call. The length of the CDR3 is 15 residues. From germline, CDR1 is SGHVS and CDR2 FNYEAQ. CDR3 loop: CASSPGTDYSGELFF.

V usage is TRBV29-1 and J usage is TRBJ1-4; TCRdb indicates TRBD1, and absent DNA this call remains unverified. Germline CDR1 SQVTM, CDR2 ANQGSEA. The CDR3 loop spans 14 amino acids. Here the CDR3 reads CSILTGQGFEKLFF.

The genes are TRBV19 and TRBJ1-1. The V gene's germline CDR1 is LNHDA and CDR2 SQIVND (reference sequence). This CDR3 is built from 12 residues. This CDR3 reads CASGVLGTEAFF.

CDR3 amino acids: CASSLAGTGELFF. J is TRBJ2-2 and V is TRBV7-6. CDR3 length: 13 amino acids. Germline V gives CDR1 SGHVS, CDR2 FNYEAQ.

This sequence joins TRBV29-1 and TRBJ2-7; lacking DNA, the TRBD1 call made by TCRdb goes unchecked. Germline CDR1 is SQVTM and CDR2 is ANQGSEA. The CDR3 extends over 13 amino acids. CDR3 region: CSVQTGGYGEQYF.

This chain links TRBV14 with TRBJ1-6. CDR1 and CDR2 (germline): SGHDN, FVKESK. This CDR3 has 14 residues. This chain's CDR3 is CASSQRGGVSPLHF. Filled out from reference TRBV14 and TRBJ1-6, the complete variable domain reads EAGVTQFPSHSVIEKGQTVTLRCDPISGHDNLYWYRRVMGKEIKFLLHFVKESKQDESGMPNNRFLAERTGGTYSTLKVQPAELEDSGVYFCASSQRGGVSPLHFGNGTRLTVT.

The rearrangement links TRBV12-3 or TRBV12-4 to TRBJ2-3. The CDR3 consists of 14 residues. This CDR3 is CASRGKISTDTQYF.

The chain carries TRBV29-1 and TRBJ2-7; TCRdb outputs TRBD1, but without DNA this stays unchecked. This CDR3 contains 13 residues. CDR1 and CDR2 from the germline V gene are SQVTM and ANQGSEA. The CDR3 protein is CSVRLPGGLEQYF.

The gene calls are TRBV29-1 and TRBJ1-2; the D gene TCRdb calls, TRBD1, cannot be checked with no DNA. Germline assignment: CDR1 SQVTM and CDR2 ANQGSEA. This CDR3 is built from 13 residues. The CDR3 is CSVEAGTQKGYTF. Supplemented by reference TRBV29-1 and TRBJ1-2, the full variable domain reads SAVISQKPSRDICQRGTSLTIQCQVDSQVTMMFWYRQQPGQSLTLIATANQGSEATYESGFVIDKFPISRPNLTFSTLTVSNMSPEDSSIYLCSVEAGTQKGYTFGSGTRLTVV.

The chain has TRBV28 and TRBJ2-1; TCRdb's D call, TRBD2, is unchecked because there is no DNA. The CDR3 consists of 13 residues. Germline CDR1 and CDR2: MDHEN and SYDVKM. The CDR3: CASSAIGPNEQFF.

The J gene is TRBJ2-3, the V gene TRBV7-8; there is no DNA to check the TCRdb D call of TRBD1. Germline values: CDR1 SGHVS, CDR2 FQNEAQ. The CDR3 runs to 14 residues. CDR3: CASSVGTGTDTQYF.

J is TRBJ2-5 and V is TRBV29-1; the D call of TRBD1 rests on TCRdb alone, since no DNA is present to check it. The CDR3 extends over 14 amino acids. Per germline, CDR1 SQVTM and CDR2 ANQGSEA. The CDR3 loop reads CSVDEQGIGETQYF.

V gene TRBV5-1 combines with J gene TRBJ2-7; the D call from TCRdb, TRBD2, cannot be confirmed without DNA. The CDR3 covers 14 residues. Germline V gives CDR1 SGHRS, CDR2 YFSETQ. This CDR3 reads CASSLTGLSYEQYF.

The chain is built from TRBV2 and TRBJ2-7; the TCRdb call, TRBD2, lacks DNA for checking. The germline V gene encodes CDR1 SNHLY and CDR2 FYNNEI. This CDR3 region has 13 residues. The CDR3 is CASREAGGSEEYF.

The chain carries TRBV29-1 and TRBJ2-7; the TCRdb D gene call, TRBD1, has no DNA to confirm it. Germline V CDR1 and CDR2: SQVTM, ANQGSEA. CDR3 length: 13 amino acids. The CDR3 reads CSVEGDTFYEQYF.

The chain is built from TRBV29-1 and TRBJ2-5. Germline V CDR1 and CDR2: SQVTM, ANQGSEA. This CDR3 is 14 amino acids long. Here the CDR3 reads CSVVWAGSQETQYF.

The rearrangement links TRBV7-9 to TRBJ2-5; TCRdb lists TRBD2, though no DNA is available to test this call. CDR3 size: 21 residues. Looked up from germline, CDR1 is SEHNR and CDR2 is FQNEAQ (reference sequence). CDR3 in amino acids: CASSLGLFHSKDNRGQETQYF.

This sequence joins TRBV13 and TRBJ2-3. CDR3 length: 12 residues. The germline CDR1 and CDR2 sequences are PRHDT and FYEKMQ (reference sequence). The CDR3 reads CASSLETDTQYF.

The chain combines TRBV12-3 or TRBV12-4 with TRBJ1-5; TCRdb proposes TRBD1, but this gene call is untestable without DNA. The CDR3 consists of 16 residues. The CDR3 spells CASRAYRGVEDQPQHF.